What follows are 11 T cell receptor beta chains derived from one specimen sequenced in a study of blood T cell repertoires in COVID-19. The assay was immunoSEQ multiplex PCR, and TCRdb's table has in-frame clones only and misses some. This sample has tens of thousands of clones, with over 85% found just once. Sequenced sample: peripheral blood. These receptors came from an elderly man with active or convalescent COVID-19.

V gene TRBV29-1 combines with J gene TRBJ2-1; D may be TRBD1 (6 bases). V was shortened by 4 bases and J by 0 bases, with 10 bases between the two germline ends. Germline CDR1 and CDR2: SQVTM and ANQGSEA. This CDR3 region has 14 residues. The DNA for the CDR3 is TGCAGCGTTGGGACAGCTACCTCCTACAATGAGCAGTTCTTC. Translated, it gives CSVGTATSYNEQFF.

The chain combines TRBV27 with TRBJ2-2; perhaps TRBD1 as D (7 bases). CDR3 length: 14 amino acids. The germline CDR1 and CDR2 sequences are MNHEY and SMNVEV (reference sequence). V was trimmed by 10 bases and J by 1 base, leaving 13 bases between them. In DNA form, the CDR3 reads TGTGCCATCGGAGGGGGCTTGAACACCGGGGAGCTGTTTTTT. Its translation: CAIGGGLNTGELFF.

The rearrangement joins TRBV9 to TRBJ1-2, with 9 nucleotides matching TRBD1. Germline trimming cut 5 bases from V and 2 bases from J; bases unmatched to any gene: 1. Germline CDR1 reads SGDLS; CDR2 reads YYNGEE. The length of the CDR3 is 13 residues. CDR3: CASRDRGNYGYTF. The CDR3 DNA reads as TGTGCCAGCAGGGACAGGGGAAACTATGGCTACACCTTC.

Comments on this clone: The junction differs from germline at one of its ends, possibly a read error. The rearrangement joins TRBV3-1 (or the pseudogene TRBV3-2) to TRBJ2-1, with 7 nucleotides matching TRBD2. Germline CDR1 and CDR2: LGHDT and YNNKEL (reference sequence). This CDR3 comprises 14 residues. The CDR3 loop is CASSQGREYYEQFF. The CDR3 DNA reads TGTGCCAGCAGTCAAGGGCGGGAGTACTATGAGCAGTTCTTC.

This rearrangement joins TRBV19 to TRBJ2-6; perhaps TRBD1 as D (7 bases). V gave up 6 bases and J gave up 8 bases, with 23 bases separating them. Germline V gene sequence: CDR1 LNHDA, CDR2 SQIVND (reference sequence). The CDR3 is 17 residues long. The CDR3 nucleotides are TGTGCCAGTAGACTATCTGCGGGGCAGGGGGTTTCCAACGTCCTGACTTTC. Protein sequence: CASRLSAGQGVSNVLTF.

The J gene is TRBJ1-4, the V gene TRBV25-1; D call uncertain. Germline CDR1 is MGHDK and CDR2 is SYGVNS. The CDR3 loop spans 13 amino acids. V was pared by 2 bases and J by 4 bases, with 5 bases between. CDR3 sequence (DNA): TGTGCCAGCAGTGAACAGTATAATGAAAAACTGTTTTTT. Its protein product is CASSEQYNEKLFF.

The V call is TRBV4-3, the J call TRBJ2-3, with TRBD2 matching 10 bases. CDR3 length: 20 residues. Germline values: CDR1 LGHNA, CDR2 YSLEER. V gave up 1 base and J gave up 0 bases; unmatched junction bases: 13. The CDR3 reads CASSQGTLAGLTSSTDTQYF. DNA of the CDR3: TGCGCCAGCAGCCAAGGGACACTAGCGGGGCTAACCTCTAGCACAGATACGCAGTATTTT.

The rearrangement uses TRBV7-2 and TRBJ2-7; 9 nucleotides agree with TRBD2. Germline V gives CDR1 SGHTA, CDR2 FQGNSA. CDR3 length equals 14 residues. The V segment lost 1 base and the J segment 7 bases; nucleotides outside the gene matches: 5. This CDR3 reads CASSLVGLATEQYF. In DNA form, the CDR3 reads TGTGCCAGCAGCTTAGTTGGACTAGCGACTGAGCAGTACTTC.

The V gene is TRBV2, the J gene TRBJ2-2, with TRBD2 identical over 13 bases. V lost 6 bases, J lost 10 bases, and 8 bases stayed unmatched. Germline V gene lookup returns CDR1 SNHLY and CDR2 FYNNEI. The CDR3 is 15 residues long. The CDR3 sequence is CASSVLAGGPEELFF. CDR3 bases: TGTGCCAGCAGCGTACTAGCGGGGGGGCCTGAGGAGCTGTTTTTT.

The chain couples TRBV15 to TRBJ1-2; 9 bases agree with TRBD1. Germline V CDR1 and CDR2: LNHNV, YYDKDF (reference sequence). The CDR3 has 15 residues. V was pared by 1 base and J by 9 bases, with 9 bases of the junction left unmatched. The CDR3: CATSRVSGQGSSYTF. DNA of the CDR3: TGTGCCACCAGCAGAGTCTCCGGACAGGGGTCGAGCTACACCTTC.

CDR3 nucleotides: TGTGCCAGCAGTATAAGACAGGGGGCGCCTCGGGAGGGCTACACCTTC. It translates to CASSIRQGAPREGYTF. The rearrangement links TRBV27 to TRBJ1-2, with 10 bases identical to TRBD1. This CDR3 is 16 amino acids long. In germline, CDR1 is MNHEY, CDR2 SMNVEV (reference sequence). After removal of 5 bases from V and 8 bases from J, the junction contained 14 bases not matched to a gene.